The present entry profiles one TCR beta chain with its context. CDR3 length equals 15 residues. Germline CDR1 MDHEN, CDR2 SYDVKM. J lost 10 bases, V lost 7 bases, and 17 bases had no gene match. It was with 60 Vbeta and 13 Jbeta primers that the PCR ran. Sequencing used immunoSEQ multiplex PCR; TCRdb keeps in-frame clones, though not all of them. The repertoire holds 100,000 to 150,000 clones, with approximately 78% as singletons. The data stem from a study of cytomegalovirus exposure and HLA in healthy donors. V usage is TRBV28 and J usage is TRBJ1-1, with 8 bases that match TRBD1. Sequenced input: PBMCs. The sequence derives from a man aged 25 to 40 in good health and CMV-seropositive. The CDR3 protein is CASTSGLNTGGAAFF. The CDR3, as DNA: TGTGCCAGCACCTCGGGGCTTAATACAGGGGGGGCAGCTTTCTTT.